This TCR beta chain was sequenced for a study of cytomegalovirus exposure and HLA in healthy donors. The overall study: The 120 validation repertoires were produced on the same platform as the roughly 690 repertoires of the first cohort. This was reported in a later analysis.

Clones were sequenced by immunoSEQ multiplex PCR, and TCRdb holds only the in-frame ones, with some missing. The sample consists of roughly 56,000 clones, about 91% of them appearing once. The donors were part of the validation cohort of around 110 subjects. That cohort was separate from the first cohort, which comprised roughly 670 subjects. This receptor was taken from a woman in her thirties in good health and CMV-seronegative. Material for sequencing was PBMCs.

The CDR3 sequence: CASRRRLAGLTQYF. The CDR3 bases are TGTGCCAGCAGACGAAGACTAGCGGGGCTTACGCAGTATTTT. This chain connects TRBV6-5 to TRBJ2-3, with 11 bases lining up with TRBD2. Germline CDR1 is MNHEY and CDR2 is SVGAGI. The V and J ends lost 6 bases and 8 bases, in that order; junction bases with no gene match: 7. The CDR3 covers 14 residues.